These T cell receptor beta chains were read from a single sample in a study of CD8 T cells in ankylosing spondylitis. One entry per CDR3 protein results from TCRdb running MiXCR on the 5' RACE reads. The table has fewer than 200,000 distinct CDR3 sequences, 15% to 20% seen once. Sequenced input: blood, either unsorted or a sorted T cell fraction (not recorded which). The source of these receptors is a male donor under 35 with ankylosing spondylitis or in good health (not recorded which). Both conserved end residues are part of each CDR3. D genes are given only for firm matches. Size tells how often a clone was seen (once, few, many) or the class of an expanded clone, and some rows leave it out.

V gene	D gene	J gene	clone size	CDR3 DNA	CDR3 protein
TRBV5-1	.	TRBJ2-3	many	TGCGCCAGCAGCACCACCGGACAGAGCACAGATACGCAGTATTTT	CASSTTGQSTDTQYF
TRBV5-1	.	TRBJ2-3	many	TGCGCCAGCAGCTTGACCGAGCCCCGCACAGATACGCAGTATTTT	CASSLTEPRTDTQYF
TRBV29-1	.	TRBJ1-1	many	TGCAGCGCTTCCTACGGCGCGAACACTGAAGCTTTCTTT	CSASYGANTEAFF
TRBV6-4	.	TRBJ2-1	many	TGTGCCAGCAGTGAAGGGCAGGGGACCTACAATGAGCAGTTCTTC	CASSEGQGTYNEQFF
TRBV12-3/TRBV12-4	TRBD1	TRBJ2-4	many	TGTGCCAGCAGTTTAGAGGGACAGGGGAGGGGAAACATTCAGTACTTC	CASSLEGQGRGNIQYF
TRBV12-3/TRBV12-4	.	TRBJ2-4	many	TGTGCCAGCAGTTTCGTGCGGAGTAGAGCCAAAAACATTCAGTACTTC	CASSFVRSRAKNIQYF
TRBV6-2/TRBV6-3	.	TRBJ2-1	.	TGTGCCAGCAGAAAGCGGGCCGAAATCAATGAGCAGTTCTTC	CASRKRAEINEQFF
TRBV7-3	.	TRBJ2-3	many	TGTGCCAGCAGCGAACTCATGTCCCCTAGCACAGATACGCAGTATTTT	CASSELMSPSTDTQYF
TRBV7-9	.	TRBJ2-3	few	TGTGCCAGCAGCTTAACCGGTACCACAGATACGCAGTATTTT	CASSLTGTTDTQYF
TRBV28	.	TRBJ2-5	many	TGTGCCAGCAGTCGGTGGGAGGAGGAAGAGACCCAGTACTTC	CASSRWEEEETQYF
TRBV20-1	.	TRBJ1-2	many	TGCAGTGCGCGAACAGTGGACACCTTC	CSARTVDTF
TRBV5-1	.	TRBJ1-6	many	TGCGCCAGCAGCATCTCCTCAGCGCGTGATTCACCCCTCCACTTT	CASSISSARDSPLHF
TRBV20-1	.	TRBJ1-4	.	TGCAGTGCTGACGAGCCAGGGGTCGTTGATGAAAAACTGTTTTTT	CSADEPGVVDEKLFF
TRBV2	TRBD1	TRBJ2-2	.	TGTGCCAGCACCAAACAGGGGGCGATTTCGAACACCGGGGAGCTGTTTTTT	CASTKQGAISNTGELFF
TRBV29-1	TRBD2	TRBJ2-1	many	TGCAGCGTCAAACTAGCGGGAATCAATGAGCAGTTCTTC	CSVKLAGINEQFF
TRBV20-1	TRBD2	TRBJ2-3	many	TGCAGTGCTAGCTTCCTAGCGGGAGATCCAGATACGCAGTATTTT	CSASFLAGDPDTQYF
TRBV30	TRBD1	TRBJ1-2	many	TGTGCCTGTTATTCCCGGGACAGGGGCTATGGCTACACCTTC	CACYSRDRGYGYTF
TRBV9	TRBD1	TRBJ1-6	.	TGTGCCAGCAGCGCCGGGGACAGAAATAATTCACCCCTCCACTTT	CASSAGDRNNSPLHF
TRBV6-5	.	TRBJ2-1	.	TGTGCCAGCAGTTACCGGCCGATATACAATGAGCAGTTCTTC	CASSYRPIYNEQFF
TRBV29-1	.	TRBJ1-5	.	TGCAGCGAGAACAGGGAATCCCAGCATTTT	CSENRESQHF
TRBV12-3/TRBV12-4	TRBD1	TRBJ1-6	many	TGTGCCAGCAGCCCCACCGACAGGGGTTCACCCCTCCACTTT	CASSPTDRGSPLHF
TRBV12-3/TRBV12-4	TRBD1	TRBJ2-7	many	TGTGCCAGCACCACCGGGACAGGGGTTGGTTACGAGCAGTACTTC	CASTTGTGVGYEQYF
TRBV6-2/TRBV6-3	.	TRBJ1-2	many	TGTGCCAGCAGTTATTCCACGGAGGGCTACACCTTC	CASSYSTEGYTF
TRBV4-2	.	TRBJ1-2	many	TGTGCCAGCCTGGGCTTGGAGGGTGGCTACACCTTC	CASLGLEGGYTF
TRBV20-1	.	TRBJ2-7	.	TGCAGTGCCATCCCCCGGGGGTACGAGCAGTACTTC	CSAIPRGYEQYF
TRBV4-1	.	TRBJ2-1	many	TGCGCCAGCAGCCAGAGCGCGAGCTCCTACAATGAGCAGTTCTTC	CASSQSASSYNEQFF
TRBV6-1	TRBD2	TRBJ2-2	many	TGTGCCAGCAGTGGGACTAGCGGGAGACTCACCGGGGAGCTGTTTTTT	CASSGTSGRLTGELFF
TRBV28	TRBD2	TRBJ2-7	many	TGTGCCAGCAGTTTTTCTAGCGGGAGGCGCTACGAGCAGTACTTC	CASSFSSGRRYEQYF
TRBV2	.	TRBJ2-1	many	TGTGCCAGCAGTGAAGCGCGGGCCGGTGAGCAGTTCTTC	CASSEARAGEQFF
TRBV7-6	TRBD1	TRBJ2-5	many	TGTGCCAGCAGCTTAGGAGGGGGGACAGGGGAGACCCAGTACTTC	CASSLGGGTGETQYF
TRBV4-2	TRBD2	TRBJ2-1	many	TGTGCCAGCAGCCCCAACCTCCTAGCGGGAGGGCCTAATGAGCAGTTCTTC	CASSPNLLAGGPNEQFF
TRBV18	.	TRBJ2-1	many	TGTGCCAGCTCATCGGGGGTTTCCTACAATGAGCAGTTCTTC	CASSSGVSYNEQFF
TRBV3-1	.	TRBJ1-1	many	TGTGCCAGCAGCCGCACCCGTGGGGGGAGGAACACTGAAGCTTTCTTT	CASSRTRGGRNTEAFF
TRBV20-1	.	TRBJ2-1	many	TGCAGTGCTAGACCTAAAGGGACTGGGCGATTATACAATGAGCAGTTCTTC	CSARPKGTGRLYNEQFF
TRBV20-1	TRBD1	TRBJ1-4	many	TGCAGTGCTAGAGAAAGGGACAGCGGGGATGAAAAACTGTTTTTT	CSARERDSGDEKLFF
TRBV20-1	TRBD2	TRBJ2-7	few	TGCAGTGCTAGTACCTTGGCTAGCGGTTCCTACGAGCAGTACTTC	CSASTLASGSYEQYF